Listed below are T cell receptor beta chains from one sample, sequenced in a study of metastatic and nonmetastatic thyroid tumors. TCRdb reassembled clones from the PCR reads with MiXCR. The table lists roughly 98,000 clones, 15% of them singletons. The sequenced material came from blood. Every receptor here comes from a female donor with papillary thyroid cancer or a benign thyroid nodule (not recorded which). Some clones in this sample may be carry-over from other donors' samples. Both conserved end residues are part of each CDR3. A D gene is named only where the DNA matches it firmly. Not all rows give a size; the values are once, few, many and, for expanded clones, a class.

d_call j_call v_call clone_size cdr3_aa cdr3_nt
NA TRBJ2-3 TRBV11-2 few CVSSLEPLTGDTQYF TGTGTCAGCAGCTTAGAACCCCTAACTGGTGATACGCAGTATTTT
NA TRBJ1-3 TRBV2 many CASSEAFSGNTIYF TGTGCCAGCAGTGAAGCCTTCTCTGGAAACACCATATATTTT
NA TRBJ2-7 TRBV6-1 few CVSSEAVGARVGEQYF TGTGTCAGCAGTGAAGCGGTGGGAGCGCGGGTAGGCGAGCAGTACTTC
NA TRBJ2-7 TRBV7-9 many CASSPGRQPTYEQYF TGTGCCAGCAGCCCTGGGCGACAGCCAACCTACGAGCAGTACTTC
TRBD2 TRBJ2-1 TRBV7-9 many CASSSRTSGGPGNEQFF TGTGCCAGCAGCTCCAGGACTAGCGGGGGGCCGGGCAATGAGCAGTTCTTC
NA TRBJ1-4 TRBV28 many CASSLSGPEREKLFF TGTGCCAGCAGTTTATCGGGCCCCGAGAGGGAAAAACTGTTTTTT
NA TRBJ1-1 TRBV2 many CASRRRNTEAFF TGTGCCAGCCGTAGGAGGAACACTGAAGCTTTCTTT
NA TRBJ1-1 TRBV10-3 many CAISGKGGVNTEAFF TGTGCCATCAGTGGTAAAGGGGGGGTGAACACTGAAGCTTTCTTT
TRBD1 TRBJ2-7 TRBV7-2 many CASSRDRGGYEQYF TGTGCCAGCAGCAGGGACAGGGGAGGGTACGAGCAGTACTTC
NA TRBJ2-3 TRBV9 many CASSVGGHRGTDTQYF TGTGCCAGCAGCGTAGGAGGACATCGGGGCACAGATACGCAGTATTTT
TRBD2 TRBJ2-3 TRBV6-4 many CASSDSSGADTQYF TGTGCCAGCAGTGACTCTAGCGGGGCAGATACGCAGTATTTT
NA TRBJ2-7 TRBV11-2 NA CASSLDGRGDGQYF TGTGCCAGCAGCTTAGACGGCAGGGGTGATGGGCAGTACTTC
TRBD1 TRBJ1-2 TRBV6-1 many CASSSTDRDYTF TGTGCCAGCAGTTCCACCGACAGGGACTACACCTTC
NA TRBJ2-3 TRBV11-2 NA CASSPERARDTQYF TGTGCCAGCAGCCCAGAGAGGGCGAGAGATACGCAGTATTTT
NA TRBJ1-2 TRBV6-1 few CAISWVILGRVFGYTF TGTGCCATCAGTTGGGTTATTTTAGGACGGGTCTTTGGCTACACCTTC
TRBD1 TRBJ2-1 TRBV27 NA CASSSTGRTEQFF TGTGCCAGCAGTTCGACAGGGCGGACTGAGCAGTTCTTC
NA TRBJ2-3 TRBV6-2/TRBV6-3 many CASSYIGLGTDTQYF TGTGCCAGCAGTTATATAGGGCTCGGCACAGATACGCAGTATTTT
NA TRBJ2-7 TRBV30 many CAWSSDYEQYF TGTGCCTGGAGTTCGGACTACGAGCAGTACTTC
NA TRBJ1-1 TRBV11-2 NA CASGRGGAWVNTESFF TGTGCCAGCGGGAGAGGGGGGGCCTGGGTTAACACTGAATCTTTCTTT
NA TRBJ1-5 TRBV7-9 many CASSLAQTGTTQF TGTGCCAGCAGCTTAGCTCAGACAGGCACCACCCAATTT
TRBD1 TRBJ1-1 TRBV6-1 NA CASSSRQGAATEAFF TGTGCCAGCAGTAGCCGACAGGGGGCGGCGACTGAAGCTTTCTTT
NA TRBJ2-7 TRBV10-2 many CASTDLGSYEQYF TGCGCCAGCACGGACTTGGGATCCTACGAGCAGTACTTC
NA TRBJ1-4 TRBV28 many CASSPQLPNEKLFF TGTGCCAGCAGTCCTCAGCTACCTAATGAAAAACTGTTTTTT
NA TRBJ2-1 TRBV27 many CASSLDLYNEQFF TGTGCCAGCAGTTTAGATCTCTACAATGAGCAGTTCTTC
NA TRBJ1-2 TRBV7-2 many CASSLGTTDGYTF TGTGCCAGCAGCTTAGGGACAACGGATGGCTACACCTTC
NA TRBJ2-3 TRBV3-1 many CASSPQGRGTDTQYF TGTGCCAGCAGCCCTCAGGGGCGGGGCACAGATACGCAGTATTTT
NA TRBJ1-4 TRBV18 many CASSPRQGEKLFF TGTGCCAGCTCACCACGGCAGGGCGAAAAACTGTTTTTT
NA TRBJ2-1 TRBV12-3/TRBV12-4 NA CASSFGAFTGALWNNEQFF TGTGCCAGCAGTTTTGGGGCGTTTACGGGAGCACTGTGGAACAATGAGCAGTTCTTC
TRBD2 TRBJ2-2 TRBV5-1 many CASSLIAGTRSGELFF TGCGCCAGCAGCCTCATAGCGGGGACTCGCTCCGGGGAGCTGTTTTTT
NA TRBJ2-1 TRBV29-1 many CSVEDLGPVNEQFF TGCAGCGTTGAAGATCTTGGCCCAGTTAATGAGCAGTTCTTC
NA TRBJ2-3 TRBV7-6 few CASSSTSPNTQYF TGTGCCAGCAGTTCAACGTCACCGAATACGCAGTATTTT
NA TRBJ1-2 TRBV6-4 NA CTSSTQYRAYGYTF TGTACCAGCAGTACCCAGTACAGGGCCTATGGCTACACCTTC
NA TRBJ2-7 TRBV19 many CASSPAVSNEQYF TGTGCCAGTAGTCCGGCGGTTAGCAACGAGCAGTACTTC
TRBD1 TRBJ1-6 TRBV6-1 many CASSTEDRAGNSPLHF TGTGCCAGCAGTACAGAGGACAGGGCTGGGAATTCACCCCTCCACTTT
TRBD1 TRBJ1-2 TRBV12-3/TRBV12-4 NA CASNLRPGTDEYGYTF TGTGCCAGTAACCTCCGGCCAGGGACAGACGAATATGGCTACACCTTC
NA TRBJ2-3 TRBV6-1 many CASSGELTDTQYF TGTGCCAGCAGCGGGGAGCTTACAGATACGCAGTATTTT
TRBD2 TRBJ2-3 TRBV11-1 many CASSTPGTSAADTQYF TGTGCCAGCAGCACACCCGGGACTAGTGCGGCAGATACGCAGTATTTT
NA TRBJ2-1 TRBV4-1 NA CASSPGGRLFYNEQFF TGCGCCAGCAGCCCTGGGGGCAGGCTGTTCTACAATGAGCAGTTCTTC
TRBD1 TRBJ2-7 TRBV9 NA CAIRRQGLYYEQYF TGTGCCATACGAAGACAGGGGCTATACTACGAGCAGTACTTC
NA TRBJ2-7 TRBV7-9 many CASSPSLSYEQYF TGTGCCAGCAGCCCTTCACTATCCTACGAGCAGTACTTC
TRBD2 TRBJ2-5 TRBV20-1 NA CSAQGLAGRGEETQYF TGCAGTGCTCAAGGACTAGCGGGACGAGGGGAAGAGACCCAGTACTTC
TRBD2 TRBJ2-5 TRBV5-4 few CASSSLAGGSQETQYF TGTGCCAGCAGCTCGCTAGCGGGGGGATCCCAAGAGACCCAGTACTTC
TRBD2 TRBJ2-5 TRBV9 many CASSVGTSGAERQETQYF TGTGCCAGCAGCGTAGGGACTAGCGGGGCGGAAAGGCAAGAGACCCAGTACTTC
NA TRBJ1-6 TRBV20-1 many CSAVQGYNSPLHF TGCAGTGCGGTACAGGGATATAATTCACCCCTCCACTTT
NA TRBJ2-7 TRBV9 few CASSVDPDRDMAYEQYF TGTGCCAGCAGCGTAGATCCCGACCGGGACATGGCCTACGAGCAGTACTTC
NA TRBJ1-6 TRBV6-4 many CASSAQYNSPLHF TGTGCCAGCAGTGCGCAATATAATTCACCCCTCCACTTT
TRBD2 TRBJ2-1 TRBV5-1 NA CASSSVLAGTYNEQFF TGCGCCAGCAGCAGCGTACTAGCGGGGACCTACAATGAGCAGTTCTTC
NA TRBJ2-3 TRBV10-2 many CASSPGADTQYF TGCGCCAGCAGTCCAGGTGCAGATACGCAGTATTTT
NA TRBJ2-3 TRBV30 NA CAWSGTAKVTDTQYF TGTGCCTGGAGTGGAACGGCGAAGGTTACAGATACGCAGTATTTT
TRBD1 TRBJ2-7 TRBV28 many CASSFQGAYEQYF TGTGCCAGCAGTTTCCAGGGGGCCTACGAGCAGTACTTC
TRBD2 TRBJ2-1 TRBV2 many CASMRLAGGRTWDNEQFF TGTGCCAGCATGAGACTAGCGGGGGGGCGGACATGGGACAATGAGCAGTTCTTC
NA TRBJ1-4 TRBV7-6 many CASSPWKGEKLFF TGTGCCAGCAGCCCTTGGAAGGGTGAAAAACTGTTTTTT
TRBD2 TRBJ2-3 TRBV5-1 many CASSFIAGGHTDTQYF TGCGCCAGCAGCTTTATAGCGGGGGGGCATACAGATACGCAGTATTTT
NA TRBJ1-4 TRBV10-3 many CAISINRDEKLFF TGTGCCATCAGTATCAACAGGGATGAAAAACTGTTTTTT
NA TRBJ2-1 TRBV7-3 many CASSLGGPPSNEQFF TGTGCCAGCAGCTTAGGAGGGCCGCCCTCCAATGAGCAGTTCTTC
NA TRBJ1-2 TRBV29-1 many CSGLGQYGYTF TGCAGCGGGCTTGGACAGTATGGCTACACCTTC